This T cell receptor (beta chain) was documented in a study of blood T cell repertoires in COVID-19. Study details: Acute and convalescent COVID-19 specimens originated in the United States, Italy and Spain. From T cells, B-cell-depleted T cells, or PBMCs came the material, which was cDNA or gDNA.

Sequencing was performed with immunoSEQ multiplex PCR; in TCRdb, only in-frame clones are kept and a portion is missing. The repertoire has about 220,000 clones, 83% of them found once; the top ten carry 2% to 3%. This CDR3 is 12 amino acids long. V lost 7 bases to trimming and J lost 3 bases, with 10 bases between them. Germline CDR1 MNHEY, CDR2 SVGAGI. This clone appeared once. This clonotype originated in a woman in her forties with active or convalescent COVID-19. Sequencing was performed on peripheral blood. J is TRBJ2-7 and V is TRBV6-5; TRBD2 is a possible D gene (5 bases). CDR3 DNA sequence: TGTGCCAGCACAGACGGGATCTACGAGCAGTACTTC. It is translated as CASTDGIYEQYF.